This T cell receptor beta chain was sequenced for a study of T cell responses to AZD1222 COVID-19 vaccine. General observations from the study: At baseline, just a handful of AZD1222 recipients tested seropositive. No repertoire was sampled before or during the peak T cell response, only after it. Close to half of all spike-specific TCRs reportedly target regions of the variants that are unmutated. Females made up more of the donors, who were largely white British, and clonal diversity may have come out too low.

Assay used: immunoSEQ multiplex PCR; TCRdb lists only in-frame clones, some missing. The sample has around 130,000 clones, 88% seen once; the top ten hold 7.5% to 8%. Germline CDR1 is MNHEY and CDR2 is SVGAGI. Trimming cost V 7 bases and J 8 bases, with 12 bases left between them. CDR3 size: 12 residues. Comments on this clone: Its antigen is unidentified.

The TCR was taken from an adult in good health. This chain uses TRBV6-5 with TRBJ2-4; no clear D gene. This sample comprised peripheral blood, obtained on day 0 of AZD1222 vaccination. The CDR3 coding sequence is TGTGCCAGCAAGCGCGGCGGTGACATTCAGTACTTC. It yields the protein CASKRGGDIQYF.